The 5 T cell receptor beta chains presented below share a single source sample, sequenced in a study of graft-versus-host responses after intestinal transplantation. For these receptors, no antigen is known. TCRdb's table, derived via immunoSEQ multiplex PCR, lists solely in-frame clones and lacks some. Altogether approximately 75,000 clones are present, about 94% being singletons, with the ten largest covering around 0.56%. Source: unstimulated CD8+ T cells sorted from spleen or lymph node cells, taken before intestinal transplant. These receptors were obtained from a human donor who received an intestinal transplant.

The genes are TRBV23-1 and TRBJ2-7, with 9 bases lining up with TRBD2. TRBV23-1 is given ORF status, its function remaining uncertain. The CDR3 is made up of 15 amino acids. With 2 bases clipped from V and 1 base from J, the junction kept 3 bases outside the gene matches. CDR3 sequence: CASSQAGGDSYEQYF. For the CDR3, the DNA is TGCGCCAGCAGTCAAGCGGGAGGGGATTCCTACGAGCAGTACTTC.

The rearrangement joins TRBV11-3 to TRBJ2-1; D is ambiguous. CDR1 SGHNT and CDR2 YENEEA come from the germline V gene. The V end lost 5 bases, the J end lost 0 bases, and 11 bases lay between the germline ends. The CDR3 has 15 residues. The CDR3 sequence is CASSDEASSYNEQFF. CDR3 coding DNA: TGTGCCAGCAGCGATGAGGCGAGCTCCTACAATGAGCAGTTCTTC.

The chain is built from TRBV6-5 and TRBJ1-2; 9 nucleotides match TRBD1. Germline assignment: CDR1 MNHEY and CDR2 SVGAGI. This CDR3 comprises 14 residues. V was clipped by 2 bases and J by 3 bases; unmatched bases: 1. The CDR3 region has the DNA TGTGCCAGCAGTTACACAGGGGGCTACTATGGCTACACCTTC. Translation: CASSYTGGYYGYTF.

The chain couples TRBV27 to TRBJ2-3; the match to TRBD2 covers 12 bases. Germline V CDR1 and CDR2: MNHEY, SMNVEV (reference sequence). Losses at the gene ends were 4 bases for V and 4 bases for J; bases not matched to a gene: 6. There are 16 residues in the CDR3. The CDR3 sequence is CASSSPSGRASDTQYF. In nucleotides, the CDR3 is TGTGCCAGCAGTTCCCCTAGCGGGAGGGCATCAGATACGCAGTATTTT.

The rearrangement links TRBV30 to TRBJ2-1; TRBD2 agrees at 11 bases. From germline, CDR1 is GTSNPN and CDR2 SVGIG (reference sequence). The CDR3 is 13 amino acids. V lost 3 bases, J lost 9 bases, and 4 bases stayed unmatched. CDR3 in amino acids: CAWRSSGRPEQFF. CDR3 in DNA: TGTGCCTGGAGGTCTAGCGGGAGGCCTGAGCAGTTCTTC.